Sequencing of this T cell receptor (beta chain) was carried out in a study of cytomegalovirus exposure and HLA in healthy donors. Notes on the study in general: The study recorded some 160 TCR beta chains that were cytomegalovirus-associated.

13 Jbeta primers and 60 Vbeta primers were used for the PCR. Data came from immunoSEQ multiplex PCR; TCRdb stores just in-frame clones and leaves some out. The sample has some 270,000 clones, nearly 95% seen once; the top ten hold 1.7%. A remark on this clone: Its cognate antigen is unknown.

The germline CDR1 and CDR2 sequences are SGHTA and FQGNSA. The trim removed 1 base at V and 3 bases at J, leaving 5 bases unmatched. CDR3 length: 16 residues. Whereas donors were nominally healthy upon sampling, unrecorded immune exposures were probable. The clonotype comes from a girl aged 2 to 10 in good health and CMV-seronegative. The chain carries TRBV7-2 and TRBJ2-1; 8 positions agree with TRBD2. Material: PBMCs. CDR3 DNA: TGTGCCAGCAGCTTAGTGGCGGGAGGACTCTACAATGAGCAGTTCTTC. Protein product: CASSLVAGGLYNEQFF.